This entry is about one TCR beta chain. Its antigen target is currently unknown. Nothing much larger sits one base from this clone, and base qualities are not available. The CDR3 contains 15 residues, cysteine and phenylalanine counted. The retained sequence is limited to the CDR3, 45 bases, with the frame set at the first base. V and J are truncated by 5 bases and 3 bases respectively, leaving an intervening sequence of 14 bases. Reading the germline V gene gives CDR1 SGHTA and CDR2 FQGNSA. The sample is drawn from a study of T cell repertoires in cytomegalovirus infection (dated by TCRdb to the late 2010s). Regarding the study in general: Donor HLA type was relevant to the analysis, as public TCR beta signatures indicated carriage of CMV infection together with the matching HLA type.

Sequencing used an Illumina HiSeq 1500. Clones were called with MiXCR by TCRdb after fastp trimmed the public reads at Q25, and only in-frame beta chains were retained. Merged by CDR3 protein, the rows form single entries marked with the most common genes and DNA. The sample table shows a few hundred thousand distinct CDR3 sequences, and roughly 23% are seen once. The ten largest clonotypes hold about 20% of the sample. Points the paper makes about the study in general: The ex vivo response was dominated by HLA-C-restricted CMV-specific TCR beta clonotypes, which also provided the single most frequent clonotype in two of eight donors. Carriers of CMV infection plus the relevant HLA type were discriminated by the cumulative frequency of public TCR beta family members in the study cohort and in an independent approximately 340-donor cohort.

The chain joins TRBV7-2 to TRBJ2-1; the D gene identity is not certain. The source material was CD8+ T cells from PBMCs. The sequence derives from a human donor in good health (CMV status not recorded). Some clones in this sample may be carry-over from other donors' samples. CDR3 protein: CASSPSGSLYNEQFF. The DNA sequence is given as TGTGCCAGCAGCCCATCGGGTTCCCTCTACAATGAGCAGTTCTTC.